The 28 T cell receptor beta chains listed next were all sequenced from one sample in a study of identical twins. TCRdb fed the 5' RACE reads into MiXCR, producing one record per CDR3 protein. Seen here are 1.5 million to 2 million distinct CDR3 sequences, around 33% observed once, and the top ten hold about 0.25%. The sequencing input was cord blood. Receptors were obtained from a newborn girl in good health.

The J gene is TRBJ1-4, the V gene TRBV27, with D possibly being TRBD1 (5 bases). V was trimmed by 0 bases and J by 8 bases, leaving 10 bases between them. This CDR3 contains 14 residues. Germline V lookup: CDR1 MNHEY, CDR2 SMNVEV (reference sequence). CDR3 in amino acids: CASSLSGVREKLFF. CDR3 in DNA: TGTGCCAGCAGTTTATCAGGGGTCAGAGAAAAACTGTTTTTT.

The rearrangement links TRBV6-6 to TRBJ2-3; 7 bases fit TRBD2. Germline V gene sequence: CDR1 MNHNY, CDR2 SVGAGI (reference sequence). The CDR3 is 16 residues long. Germline trimming cut 5 bases from V and 3 bases from J; bases unmatched to any gene: 11. Written as DNA, the CDR3 is TGTGCCAGCAGTAATCCTTTAGCGGGCGGAACAGATACGCAGTATTTT. Translation gives CASSNPLAGGTDTQYF.

There are many counts of this clonotype. The chain employs TRBV15 and TRBJ2-1, with 10 nucleotides matching TRBD2. With V trimmed by 0 bases and J by 4 bases, 3 bases remained unmatched. The CDR3 is made up of 16 amino acids. Per germline, CDR1 LNHNV and CDR2 YYDKDF (reference sequence). The CDR3 DNA is TGTGCCACCAGCAGAGATTGGACTAGCGGATACAATGAGCAGTTCTTC. Translation: CATSRDWTSGYNEQFF.

V is TRBV6-5 and J is TRBJ2-3; the D is unclear. This CDR3 comprises 13 residues. Germline V gene lookup returns CDR1 MNHEY and CDR2 SVGAGI. Trimming cost V 5 bases and J 7 bases, with 13 bases left between them. CDR3: CASSHETTNTQYF. For the CDR3, the DNA is TGTGCCAGCAGTCACGAAACCACGAATACGCAGTATTTT.

The V gene is TRBV20-1, the J gene TRBJ2-7; 10 bases align to TRBD2. CDR3 length: 13 amino acids. V shed 5 bases and J 4 bases; nucleotides not matched to a gene: 5. From germline, CDR1 is DFQATT and CDR2 SNEGSKA (reference sequence). This chain's CDR3 is CSADRTSGYEQYF. CDR3 bases: TGCAGTGCTGATCGGACTAGCGGATACGAGCAGTACTTC.

This clonotype was observed many times. The genes are TRBV2 and TRBJ2-7; D might be TRBD1 (6 bases). The V gene's germline CDR1 is SNHLY and CDR2 FYNNEI. CDR3 length: 14 amino acids. The V end lost 4 bases, the J end lost 1 base, and 11 bases lay between the germline ends. The CDR3 here is CASSARGISYEQYF. DNA for the CDR3: TGTGCCAGCAGTGCCAGGGGTATTTCCTACGAGCAGTACTTC.

CDR3 in amino acids: CASTKDRVSDTQYF. The CDR3 coding sequence is TGTGCCAGCACCAAAGACAGGGTGTCAGATACGCAGTATTTT. The chain couples TRBV6-2 or TRBV6-3 to TRBJ2-3; 7 positions match TRBD1. After removal of 7 bases from V and 4 bases from J, the junction contained 8 bases not matched to a gene. Germline V CDR1 and CDR2: MNHEY, SVGEGT. The CDR3 runs 14 residues.

V usage is TRBV5-1 and J usage is TRBJ2-5; possible D gene TRBD2, 6 bases. Near its end, the DNA agrees better with TRBJ2-7, so the J call may be wrong. This CDR3 has 13 residues. In germline, CDR1 is SGHRS, CDR2 YFSETQ. CDR3 coding DNA: TGCGCCAGCAGCTTGGTTGCGGGGCTCGAGCAGTACTTC. Protein product: CASSLVAGLEQYF.

V gene TRBV27 combines with J gene TRBJ2-5; tentative D call: TRBD2 (5 bases). CDR1 MNHEY and CDR2 SMNVEV come from the germline V gene (reference sequence). This CDR3 is 16 amino acids long. V was shortened by 0 bases and J by 11 bases, with 22 bases between the two germline ends. The CDR3 loop reads CASSLSISAALLGQYF. DNA of the CDR3: TGTGCCAGCAGTTTATCGATTTCAGCGGCCCTCCTGGGGCAGTACTTC.

This clonotype showed up just a few times. The rearrangement joins TRBV6-1 to TRBJ2-3; 7 nucleotides line up with TRBD1. From germline, CDR1 is MNHNS and CDR2 SASEGT. The CDR3 extends over 15 amino acids. Trimming cost V 5 bases and J 2 bases; bases outside gene matches: 7. The CDR3 DNA reads as TGTGCCAGCAGTAAAGTACAGGGGCACACAGATACGCAGTATTTT. This gives the protein CASSKVQGHTDTQYF.

This clonotype was recorded a few times. This chain links TRBV28 with TRBJ2-1; 8 nucleotides line up with TRBD2. The CDR3 is 16 residues long. Germline assignment: CDR1 MDHEN and CDR2 SYDVKM. Trimming removed 6 bases from V and 2 bases from J; junction bases left unmatched: 9. The CDR3 bases are TGTGCCAGCAGATCTGGGGCGGGGGGAACCTACAATGAGCAGTTCTTC. Translation gives CASRSGAGGTYNEQFF.

There are many counts of this clonotype. The V call is TRBV20-1, the J call TRBJ1-1; 9 nucleotides agree with TRBD1. The CDR3 has 16 amino acids. Germline assignment: CDR1 DFQATT and CDR2 SNEGSKA (reference sequence). Germline trimming cut 2 bases from V and 0 bases from J; bases unmatched to any gene: 7. CDR3 bases: TGCAGTGCTAGATCCTACAGGGGGCGGGTGAACACTGAAGCTTTCTTT. It is translated as CSARSYRGRVNTEAFF.

The genes are TRBV12-3 or TRBV12-4 and TRBJ2-1; 7 bases line up with TRBD1. The J call may be mistaken, given a closer DNA end match to TRBJ2-7. The CDR3 covers 14 residues. The CDR3 nucleotides are TGTGCCAGCGACAGGACAGGCTCCTACAATGAGCAGTACTTC. This encodes CASDRTGSYNEQYF.

In DNA form, the CDR3 reads TGTGCCAGCAGTGAAGCAACCGTCATTAATTGGGGGCTGATTGAAAAACTGTTTTTT. Protein sequence: CASSEATVINWGLIEKLFF. This sequence joins TRBV2 and TRBJ1-4; TRBD1 is a possible D gene (6 bases). The CDR3 is 19 amino acids. Trimming shortened V by 0 bases and J by 7 bases, and 24 bases separated the two germline ends. Per germline, CDR1 SNHLY and CDR2 FYNNEI. Together with reference TRBV2 and TRBJ1-4, the CDR3 gives the full variable domain: EPEVTQTPSHQVTQMGQEVILRCVPISNHLYFYWYRQILGQKVEFLVSFYNNEISEKSEIFDDQFSVERPDGSNFTLKIRSTKLEDSAMYFCASSEATVINWGLIEKLFFGSGTQLSVL.

V usage is TRBV5-6 and J usage is TRBJ1-3; D perhaps matches TRBD1 (6 bases). Germline V gives CDR1 SGHDT, CDR2 YYEEEE. The CDR3 loop spans 16 amino acids. V was trimmed by 0 bases and J by 0 bases, leaving 10 bases between them. The CDR3 here is CASSLGTVPSGNTIYF. CDR3 DNA: TGTGCCAGCAGCTTGGGGACAGTCCCCTCTGGAAACACCATATATTTT.

Only a few counts were recorded for this clonotype. The chain has TRBV7-2 and TRBJ2-3; D is tentatively TRBD1 or TRBD2 (5 bases each). CDR1 is SGHTA, CDR2 FQGNSA, per germline. This CDR3 contains 12 residues. Deletions cut 4 bases from V and 9 bases from J, with 11 bases between. The CDR3 reads CASSWEGDTQYF. CDR3 bases: TGTGCCAGCAGCTGGGAAGGGGACACGCAGTATTTT.

In this sample, this clonotype turned up a few times. The rearrangement links TRBV20-1 to TRBJ2-1; D ambiguous. V was shortened by 6 bases and J by 4 bases, with 16 bases between the two germline ends. CDR1 is DFQATT, CDR2 SNEGSKA, per germline (reference sequence). The CDR3 contains 14 residues. The CDR3 is CSAPGWWSYNEQFF. The CDR3 nucleotides read TGCAGTGCCCCGGGTTGGTGGAGTTACAATGAGCAGTTCTTC.

This clonotype was detected many times. The chain couples TRBV20-1 to TRBJ2-7; D is unclear. Germline V CDR1 and CDR2: DFQATT, SNEGSKA (reference sequence). The CDR3 extends over 11 amino acids. As DNA, the CDR3 is TGCAGCGCTCGATTAGATTACGAGCAGTACTTC. This sequence encodes CSARLDYEQYF.

The V and J genes are TRBV21-1 and TRBJ2-3; the DNA was not compared with TRBD1, the D call given in the table. TRBV21-1 is given as a pseudogene. The CDR3 loop spans 17 amino acids. Here the CDR3 reads CASSRIPGTGGKDTQYF. In DNA form, the CDR3 reads TGTGCCAGCAGCAGAATTCCCGGGACAGGGGGTAAAGATACGCAGTATTTT.

The rearrangement uses TRBV7-8 and TRBJ2-1; D gene uncertain. The CDR3 is 15 residues long. Germline V CDR1 and CDR2: SGHVS, FQNEAQ. V lost 6 bases and J lost 0, with 12 bases in between. The CDR3 protein is CASSYTASSYNEQFF. The DNA for the CDR3 is TGTGCCAGCAGTTATACAGCGAGCTCCTACAATGAGCAGTTCTTC.

The chain uses TRBV20-1 and TRBJ2-3, with TRBD2 matching 8 bases. The CDR3 spans 14 residues. V lost 3 bases to trimming and J lost 3 bases; unmatched junction nucleotides: 5. CDR1 DFQATT and CDR2 SNEGSKA come from the germline V gene (reference sequence). The CDR3 DNA follows: TGCAGTGCTAGCGGGAGGGCCCATACAGATACGCAGTATTTT. Translated, it gives CSASGRAHTDTQYF.

Comment on this clonotype: A read error may explain this, as a much larger clone is one base away. V usage is TRBV6-5 and J usage is TRBJ1-2, with no clear D. V was clipped by 2 bases and J by 9 bases, with 7 bases between them. This CDR3 comprises 11 residues. Germline CDR1 reads MNHEY; CDR2 reads SVGAGI. As DNA, the CDR3 is TGTGCCAGCAGTTACCCTGACAGCTACACCTTC. Translation: CASSYPDSYTF.

This clonotype was seen a handful of times. The rearrangement uses TRBV6-1 and TRBJ2-1, with D maybe TRBD1 (5 bases). V was clipped by 6 bases and J by 9 bases, with 24 bases between them. Germline V CDR1 and CDR2: MNHNS, SASEGT. The CDR3 length is 16 residues. The CDR3 DNA is TGTGCCAGCAGCCTATCATTCGATTGGACACGTACTGAGCAGTTCTTC. This sequence encodes CASSLSFDWTRTEQFF.

V usage is TRBV5-4 and J usage is TRBJ2-3; no definite D call. With 1 base removed from V and 3 bases from J, the gap between germline ends came to 9 bases. The CDR3 is 14 amino acids. Germline lookup yields CDR1 SGHNT and CDR2 YYREEE (reference sequence). The DNA for the CDR3 is TGTGCCAGCAGCTTGATGCAGACAACAGATACGCAGTATTTT. Its protein product is CASSLMQTTDTQYF. Complete variable domain (other parts from reference TRBV5-4 and TRBJ2-3): ETGVTQSPTHLIKTRGQQVTLRCSSQSGHNTVSWYQQALGQGPQFIFQYYREEENGRGNFPPRFSGLQFPNYSSELNVNALELDDSALYLCASSLMQTTDTQYFGPGTRLTVL.

About this clonotype: An end of the junction differs from the germline gene, which may be a read error. The chain carries TRBV12-3 or TRBV12-4 and TRBJ2-2, with D maybe TRBD2 (5 bases). The CDR3 runs to 14 residues. CDR3 sequence (DNA): TGTGCCTGCAGTTTAGTGGCAGCGGACGGGGAGCTGTTTTTT. This gives the protein CACSLVAADGELFF.

This clonotype has a handful of counts. The chain is built from TRBV28 and TRBJ2-7; D is tentatively TRBD1 or TRBD2 (5 bases each). CDR1 and CDR2 from the germline V gene are MDHEN and SYDVKM. V dropped 1 base and J dropped 4 bases, with 14 bases sitting between them. The CDR3 is 15 residues long. The CDR3 reads CASSLFGDGGYEQYF. Here the CDR3 DNA reads TGTGCCAGCAGTTTATTTGGGGACGGCGGATACGAGCAGTACTTC. The variable domain in full, with the rest retrieved from reference TRBV28 and TRBJ2-7, is DVKVTQSSRYLVKRTGEKVFLECVQDMDHENMFWYRQDPGLGLRLIYFSYDVKMKEKGDIPEGYSVSREKKERFSLILESASTNQTSMYLCASSLFGDGGYEQYFGPGTRLTVT.

The chain carries TRBV7-2 and TRBJ2-5; D is undetermined. The end of the DNA aligns better with TRBJ2-7, so the J call may be wrong. The CDR3 extends over 13 amino acids. The germline CDR1 and CDR2 sequences are SGHTA and FQGNSA. This chain's CDR3 is CASSSRKTCEQYF. Written as DNA, the CDR3 is TGTGCCAGCAGCTCCCGCAAAACCTGCGAGCAGTACTTC.

This chain uses TRBV10-2 with TRBJ2-1; TRBD2 matches at 11 bases. The V gene's germline CDR1 is WSHSY and CDR2 SAAADI. This CDR3 spans 15 amino acids. V was pared by 7 bases and J by 4 bases, with 6 bases of the junction left unmatched. The CDR3 DNA follows: TGCGCCAGCATTGGGACTAGCGGTTTTTACAATGAGCAGTTCTTC. The encoded protein is CASIGTSGFYNEQFF.